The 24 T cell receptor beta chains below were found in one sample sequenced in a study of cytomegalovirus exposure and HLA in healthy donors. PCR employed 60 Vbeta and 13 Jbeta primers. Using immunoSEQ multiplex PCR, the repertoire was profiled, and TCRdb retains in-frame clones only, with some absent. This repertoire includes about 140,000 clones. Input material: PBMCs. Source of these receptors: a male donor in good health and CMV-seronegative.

The DNA of the CDR3 is TGTGCCAGCAGCCTACGGGACTACTCCTACGAGCAGTACTTC. As protein: CASSLRDYSYEQYF. This chain links TRBV7-2 with TRBJ2-7; 7 bases line up with TRBD2. V lost 5 bases and J lost 0; bases outside the gene matches: 4. CDR3 size: 14 residues. Germline CDR1 and CDR2: SGHTA and FQGNSA.

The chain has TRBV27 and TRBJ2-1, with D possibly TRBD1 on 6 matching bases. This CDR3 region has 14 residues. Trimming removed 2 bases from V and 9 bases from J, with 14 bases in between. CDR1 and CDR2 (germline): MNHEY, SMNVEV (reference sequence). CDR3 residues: CASSLADSSSEQFF. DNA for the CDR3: TGTGCCAGCAGTTTAGCGGACAGTTCAAGTGAGCAGTTCTTC.

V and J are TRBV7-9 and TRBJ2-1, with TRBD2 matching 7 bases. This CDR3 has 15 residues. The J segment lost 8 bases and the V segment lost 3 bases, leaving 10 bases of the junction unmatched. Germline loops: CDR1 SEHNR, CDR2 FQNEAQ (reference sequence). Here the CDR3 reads CASSLVILASYEQFF. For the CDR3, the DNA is TGTGCCAGCAGCTTGGTTATACTAGCGAGCTATGAGCAGTTCTTC.

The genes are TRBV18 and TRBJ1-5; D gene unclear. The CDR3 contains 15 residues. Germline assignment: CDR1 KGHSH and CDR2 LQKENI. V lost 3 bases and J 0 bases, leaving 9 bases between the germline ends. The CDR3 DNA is TGTGCCAGCTCACCGCAGCGTTATAGCAATCAGCCCCAGCATTTT. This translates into CASSPQRYSNQPQHF.

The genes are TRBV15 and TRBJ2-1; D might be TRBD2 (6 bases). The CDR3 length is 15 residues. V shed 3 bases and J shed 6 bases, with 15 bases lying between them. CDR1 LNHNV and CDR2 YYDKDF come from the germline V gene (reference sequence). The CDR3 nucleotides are TGTGCCACCAGCAGGATCCGAACTAGCCTCAATGAGCAGTTCTTC. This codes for CATSRIRTSLNEQFF.

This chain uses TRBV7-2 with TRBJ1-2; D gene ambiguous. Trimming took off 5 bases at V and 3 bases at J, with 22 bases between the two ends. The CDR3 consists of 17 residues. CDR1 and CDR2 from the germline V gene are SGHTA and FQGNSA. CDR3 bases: TGTGCCAGCAGCCCGCAAACGGGTATAAGTAACTACTATGGCTACACCTTC. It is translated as CASSPQTGISNYYGYTF.

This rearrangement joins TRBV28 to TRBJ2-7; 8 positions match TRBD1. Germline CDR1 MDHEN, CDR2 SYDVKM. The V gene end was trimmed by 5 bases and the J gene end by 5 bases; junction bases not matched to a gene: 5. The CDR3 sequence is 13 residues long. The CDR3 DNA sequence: TGTGCCAGCAGTCGACAGGGGACCCACGAGCAGTACTTC. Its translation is CASSRQGTHEQYF.

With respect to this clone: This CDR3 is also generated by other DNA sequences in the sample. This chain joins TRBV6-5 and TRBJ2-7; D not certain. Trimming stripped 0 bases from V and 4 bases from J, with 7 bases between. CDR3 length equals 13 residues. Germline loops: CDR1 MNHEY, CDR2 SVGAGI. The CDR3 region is CASSYSGTYEQYF. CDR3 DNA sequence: TGTGCCAGCAGTTACTCTGGTACTTACGAGCAGTACTTC.

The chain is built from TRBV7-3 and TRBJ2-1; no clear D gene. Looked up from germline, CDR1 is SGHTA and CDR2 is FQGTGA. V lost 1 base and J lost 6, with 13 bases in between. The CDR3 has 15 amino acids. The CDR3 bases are TGTGCCAGCAGCTTAATTGGCGGCTATCCCAATGAGCAGTTCTTC. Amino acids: CASSLIGGYPNEQFF.

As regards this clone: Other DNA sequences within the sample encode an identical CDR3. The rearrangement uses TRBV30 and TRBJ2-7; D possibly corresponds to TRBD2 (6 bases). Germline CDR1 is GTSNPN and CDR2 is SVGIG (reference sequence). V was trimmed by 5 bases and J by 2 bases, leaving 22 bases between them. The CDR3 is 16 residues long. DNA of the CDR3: TGTGCCTGGGAGGTGCTGGGAGGAGGAGCCACCTACGAGCAGTACTTC. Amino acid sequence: CAWEVLGGGATYEQYF.

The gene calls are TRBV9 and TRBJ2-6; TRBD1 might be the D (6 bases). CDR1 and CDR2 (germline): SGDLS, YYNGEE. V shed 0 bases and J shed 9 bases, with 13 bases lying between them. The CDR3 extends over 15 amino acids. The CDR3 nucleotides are TGTGCCAGCAGCGTAGGTGGACAGTCCTTCAACGTCCTGACTTTC. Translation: CASSVGGQSFNVLTF.

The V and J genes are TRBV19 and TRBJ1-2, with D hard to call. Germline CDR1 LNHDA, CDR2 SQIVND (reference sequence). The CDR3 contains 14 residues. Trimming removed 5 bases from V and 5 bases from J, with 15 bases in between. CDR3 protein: CASSLLGRVYGYTF. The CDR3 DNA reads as TGTGCCAGTAGTCTCCTCGGGAGGGTTTATGGCTACACCTTC.

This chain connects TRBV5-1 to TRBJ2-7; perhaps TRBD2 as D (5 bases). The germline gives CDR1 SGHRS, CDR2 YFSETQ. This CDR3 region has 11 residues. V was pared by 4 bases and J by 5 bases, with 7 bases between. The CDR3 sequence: CASSTGNEQYF. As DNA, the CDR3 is TGCGCCAGCAGCACGGGGAACGAGCAGTACTTC.

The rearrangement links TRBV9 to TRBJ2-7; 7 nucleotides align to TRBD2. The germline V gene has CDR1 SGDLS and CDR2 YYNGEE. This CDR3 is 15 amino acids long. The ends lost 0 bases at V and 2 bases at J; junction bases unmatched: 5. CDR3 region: CASSVEREGPYEQYF. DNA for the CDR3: TGTGCCAGCAGCGTAGAGAGGGAGGGACCCTACGAGCAGTACTTC.

CDR3 nucleotide sequence: TGTGCCAGCAGTTACAGGGGATGGACTGAAGCTTTCTTT. Amino acids: CASSYRGWTEAFF. J is TRBJ1-1 and V is TRBV6-5; a possible D gene is TRBD1 (5 bases). The CDR3 contains 13 residues. Germline V CDR1 and CDR2: MNHEY, SVGAGI. V lost 2 bases, J lost 5 bases, and 9 bases lay in between.

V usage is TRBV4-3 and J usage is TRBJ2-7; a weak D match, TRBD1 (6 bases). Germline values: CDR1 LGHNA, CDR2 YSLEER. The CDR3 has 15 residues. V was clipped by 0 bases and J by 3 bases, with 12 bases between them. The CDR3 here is CASSQDRTGSYEQYF. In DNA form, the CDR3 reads TGCGCCAGCAGCCAAGATCGAACAGGGAGCTACGAGCAGTACTTC.

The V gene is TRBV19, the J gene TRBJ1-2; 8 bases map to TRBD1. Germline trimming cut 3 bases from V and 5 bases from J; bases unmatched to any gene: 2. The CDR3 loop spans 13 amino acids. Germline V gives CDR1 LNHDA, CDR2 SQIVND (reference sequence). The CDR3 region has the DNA TGTGCCAGTAGTATGACAGGGGATTATGGCTACACCTTC. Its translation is CASSMTGDYGYTF.

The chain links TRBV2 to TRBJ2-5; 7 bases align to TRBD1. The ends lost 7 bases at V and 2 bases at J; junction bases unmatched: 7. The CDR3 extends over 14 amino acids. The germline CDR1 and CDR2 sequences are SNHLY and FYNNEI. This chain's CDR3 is CASTPGQYQETQYF. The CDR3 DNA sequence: TGTGCCAGCACCCCGGGACAGTATCAAGAGACCCAGTACTTC.

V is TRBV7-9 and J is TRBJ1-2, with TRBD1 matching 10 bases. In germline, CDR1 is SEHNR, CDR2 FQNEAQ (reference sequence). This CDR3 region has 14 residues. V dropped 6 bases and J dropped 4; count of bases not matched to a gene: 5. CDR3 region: CASRSGTGAYGYTF. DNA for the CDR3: TGTGCCAGCAGATCCGGGACAGGGGCCTATGGCTACACCTTC.

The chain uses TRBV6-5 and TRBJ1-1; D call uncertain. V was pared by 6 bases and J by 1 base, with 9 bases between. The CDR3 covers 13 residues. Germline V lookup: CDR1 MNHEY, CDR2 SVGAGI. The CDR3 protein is CASSPQANTEAFF. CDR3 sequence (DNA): TGTGCCAGCAGCCCCCAAGCGAACACTGAAGCTTTCTTT.

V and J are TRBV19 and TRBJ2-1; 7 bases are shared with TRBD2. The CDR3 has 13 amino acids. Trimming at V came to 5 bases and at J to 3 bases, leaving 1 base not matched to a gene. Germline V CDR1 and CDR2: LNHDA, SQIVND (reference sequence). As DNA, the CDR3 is TGTGCCAGTAGTCGGGACTACTACAATGAGCAGTTCTTC. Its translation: CASSRDYYNEQFF.

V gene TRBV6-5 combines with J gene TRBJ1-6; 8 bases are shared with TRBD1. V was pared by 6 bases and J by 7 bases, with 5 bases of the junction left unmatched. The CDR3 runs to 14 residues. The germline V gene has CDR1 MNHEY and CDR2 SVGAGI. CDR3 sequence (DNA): TGTGCCAGCAGCCTGGACAGGGTAAATTCACCCCTCCACTTT. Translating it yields CASSLDRVNSPLHF.

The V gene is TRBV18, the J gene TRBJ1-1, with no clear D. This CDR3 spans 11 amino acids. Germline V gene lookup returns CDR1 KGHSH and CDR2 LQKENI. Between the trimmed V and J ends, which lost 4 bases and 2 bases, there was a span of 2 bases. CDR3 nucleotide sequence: TGTGCCAGCTCACTAAACACTGAAGCTTTCTTT. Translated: CASSLNTEAFF.

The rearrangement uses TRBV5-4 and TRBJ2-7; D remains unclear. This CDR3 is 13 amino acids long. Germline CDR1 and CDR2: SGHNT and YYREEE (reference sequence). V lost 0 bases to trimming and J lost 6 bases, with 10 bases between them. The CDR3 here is CASSLAEPGEQYF. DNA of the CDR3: TGTGCCAGCAGCTTGGCCGAACCGGGCGAGCAGTACTTC.